This TCR beta chain is from a study of blood T cell repertoires in COVID-19. Background on the study: Sites in the United States, Italy and Spain provided acute and convalescent COVID-19 samples. PBMCs, B-cell-depleted T cells, or T cells were the source of the cDNA or gDNA that made up the material.

The Seattle patients joined while their infection was active and were tracked longitudinally afterward. Original processing methods: Reference gene primer amplification gave nucleated cell count estimates. This table comes from immunoSEQ multiplex PCR, and its TCRdb copy is limited to in-frame clones, with some not included. That table is the source of V, J and clone size, and D and trimming were worked out from the DNA. The sample records about 49,000 clones, about four fifths being singletons. The J segment lost 4 bases and the V segment lost 0 bases, leaving 6 bases of the junction unmatched. The germline CDR1 and CDR2 sequences are SGHKS and YYEKEE (reference sequence). There are 15 residues in the CDR3.

Sequencing used peripheral blood. The chain uses TRBV5-5 and TRBJ1-1, with 7 bases identical to TRBD1. This clonotype was obtained from a woman of 80 years or more with COVID-19, enrolled during active disease. The CDR3 region is CASSLEAGGSTEAFF. As DNA, the CDR3 is TGTGCCAGCAGCTTGGAAGCAGGGGGAAGCACTGAAGCTTTCTTT.